This TCR beta chain stems from a study of T cell responses to AZD1222 COVID-19 vaccine. Across the whole study: Researchers grouped second doses given at about 4 or about 12 weeks into one pool.

TCRdb keeps only in-frame clones here, not all; method: immunoSEQ multiplex PCR. The profile shows about 120,000 clones, more than 85% of them singletons. As concerns this clone: Its cognate antigen is unknown.

General observations from the study: The reported proportion of spike-specific TCRs targeting unmutated variant regions was nearly half. After two AZD1222 doses, spike-specific TCR breadth and depth rose versus day 0.

Germline-derived CDR1 and CDR2 are SGHNT and YYREEE (reference sequence). Deletions cut 0 bases from V and 6 bases from J, with 10 bases between. The CDR3 sequence is 13 residues long. This clonotype was sampled from an adult in good health. V gene TRBV5-4 combines with J gene TRBJ2-7; D is uncertain. Sample: peripheral blood, taken on day 0 of AZD1222 vaccination. As DNA, the CDR3 is TGTGCCAGCAGCTTGGCTCCCTCGGGCGAGCAGTACTTC. Protein: CASSLAPSGEQYF.